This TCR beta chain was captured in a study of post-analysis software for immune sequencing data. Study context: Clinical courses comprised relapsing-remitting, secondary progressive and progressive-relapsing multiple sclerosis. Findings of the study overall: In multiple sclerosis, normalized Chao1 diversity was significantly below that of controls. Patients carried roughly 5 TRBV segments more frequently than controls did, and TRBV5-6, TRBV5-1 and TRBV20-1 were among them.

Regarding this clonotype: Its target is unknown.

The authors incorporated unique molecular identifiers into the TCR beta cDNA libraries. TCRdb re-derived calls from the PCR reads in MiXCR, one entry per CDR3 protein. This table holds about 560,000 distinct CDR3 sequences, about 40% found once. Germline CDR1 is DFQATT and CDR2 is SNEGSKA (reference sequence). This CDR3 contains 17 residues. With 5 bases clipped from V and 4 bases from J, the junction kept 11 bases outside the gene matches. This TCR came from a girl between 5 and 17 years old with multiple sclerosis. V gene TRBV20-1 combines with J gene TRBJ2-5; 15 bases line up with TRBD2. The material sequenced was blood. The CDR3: CSAFRTSGGAVGETQYF. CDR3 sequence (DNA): TGCAGTGCTTTTCGGACTAGCGGGGGGGCGGTTGGAGAGACCCAGTACTTC.